One sample yielded the 15 T cell receptor beta chains listed below, sequenced in a study of OX40 agonist ivuxolimab in advanced cancers. TCRdb's table, derived via immunoSEQ multiplex PCR, lists solely in-frame clones and lacks some. The data hold fewer than 80,000 clones, with just over 85% observed a single time. The input for sequencing was CD4+ or CD8+ T cells sorted from blood, taken in a trial of the OX40 agonist ivuxolimab. Receptor source: an adult with an advanced solid tumor such as melanoma, head and neck, liver or kidney cancer.

The rearrangement uses TRBV5-1 and TRBJ2-7, with TRBD2 identical over 10 bases. The ends lost 0 bases at V and 6 bases at J; junction bases unmatched: 12. CDR1 is SGHRS, CDR2 YFSETQ, per germline. The CDR3 covers 17 residues. CDR3 bases: TGCGCCAGCAGCTTGGTAAGAGGGACTAGCGAGGGGGCCGAGCAGTACTTC. As protein: CASSLVRGTSEGAEQYF.

This chain's CDR3 is CASSRPGAGVGEGYTF. The DNA for the CDR3 is TGTGCCAGCAGCCGCCCCGGGGCAGGGGTCGGGGAGGGCTACACCTTC. The chain joins TRBV7-2 to TRBJ1-2; D is possibly TRBD1 (6 bases). The CDR3 runs 16 residues. CDR1 and CDR2 (germline): SGHTA, FQGNSA. V lost 5 bases and J lost 8, with 24 bases in between.

The chain has TRBV27 and TRBJ2-7; tentative D call: TRBD2 (5 bases). V lost 0 bases and J lost 2, with 20 bases in between. The CDR3 covers 18 residues. The germline CDR1 and CDR2 sequences are MNHEY and SMNVEV (reference sequence). The CDR3, as DNA: TGTGCCAGCAGTTTATCGTTTTTAAGGTTGACTACCACCTACGAGCAGTACTTC. Encoded protein: CASSLSFLRLTTTYEQYF.

This clone occurred a few times. The J gene is TRBJ2-7, the V gene TRBV5-1; TRBD1 aligns across 8 bases. Unmatched junction bases numbered 4, after V lost 0 bases and J lost 2 bases. The CDR3 is 15 amino acids. CDR1 is SGHRS and CDR2 is YFSETQ in the germline V gene. The CDR3 is CASSLDTGQAYEQYF. The CDR3 coding sequence is TGCGCCAGCAGCTTGGATACGGGACAGGCCTACGAGCAGTACTTC.

J is TRBJ2-7 and V is TRBV4-3; 9 nucleotides align to TRBD2. The CDR3 is 16 residues long. The V gene end was trimmed by 1 base and the J gene end by 5 bases; junction bases not matched to a gene: 9. Germline CDR1 LGHNA, CDR2 YSLEER. The CDR3 protein is CASSQGLPAGGHEQYF. CDR3 DNA: TGCGCCAGCAGCCAAGGACTGCCAGCGGGGGGCCACGAGCAGTACTTC.

This clone occurred once. V gene TRBV4-3 combines with J gene TRBJ2-1; D perhaps matches TRBD2 (5 bases). CDR3 length equals 17 residues. Germline V gives CDR1 LGHNA, CDR2 YSLEER. Trimming took off 1 base at V and 2 bases at J, with 15 bases between the two ends. CDR3: CASSQVAGENPYNEQFF. CDR3 DNA sequence: TGCGCCAGCAGCCAAGTGGCTGGGGAGAACCCCTACAATGAGCAGTTCTTC.

The chain links TRBV7-6 to TRBJ2-3, with 8 bases matching TRBD2. The germline V gene has CDR1 SGHVS and CDR2 FNYEAQ. Germline trimming cut 4 bases from V and 6 bases from J; bases unmatched to any gene: 9. The CDR3 has 15 residues. As DNA, the CDR3 is TGTGCCAGCAGCTCACTAGCGGCCCAAGGGGATACGCAGTATTTT. It translates to CASSSLAAQGDTQYF.

This clone was picked up one time. A read error may produce the germline difference seen at one junction end. This chain joins TRBV6-5 and TRBJ2-4; no clear D gene. CDR1 and CDR2 from the germline V gene are MNHEY and SVGAGI. The CDR3 totals 13 residues. The chain's CDR3 is CAISAADGNIQYF. As DNA, the CDR3 is TGTGCCATCAGTGCCGCGGATGGAAACATTCAGTACTTC.

The chain has TRBV11-2 and TRBJ2-2; D remains ambiguous. The CDR3 is 15 residues long. Germline CDR1 is SGHAT and CDR2 is FQNNGV. V shed 2 bases and J shed 3 bases, with 10 bases lying between them. The CDR3: CASSLLLGYTGELFF. CDR3 in DNA: TGTGCCAGCAGCTTACTCCTAGGTTACACCGGGGAGCTGTTTTTT. Full variable domain (remainder filled in from reference TRBV11-2 and TRBJ2-2): EAGVAQSPRYKIIEKRQSVAFWCNPISGHATLYWYQQILGQGPKLLIQFQNNGVVDDSQLPKDRFSAERLKGVDSTLKIQPAKLEDSAVYLCASSLLLGYTGELFFGEGSRLTVL.

V gene TRBV5-4 combines with J gene TRBJ1-1; 7 bases match TRBD1. Germline V gene lookup returns CDR1 SGHNT and CDR2 YYREEE (reference sequence). The V and J ends lost 4 bases and 5 bases, in that order; junction bases with no gene match: 8. The CDR3 is made up of 14 amino acids. CDR3 protein: CASSHDRVRTEAFF. The CDR3 DNA follows: TGTGCCAGCAGCCACGACAGGGTGAGGACTGAAGCTTTCTTT.

The chain combines TRBV30 with TRBJ2-1, with 13 positions matching TRBD2. V was clipped by 4 bases and J by 6 bases; unmatched bases: 3. This CDR3 region has 14 residues. Germline V gives CDR1 GTSNPN, CDR2 SVGIG (reference sequence). The CDR3 bases are TGTGCCTGGACAAGGACTAGCGGGAGCAATGAGCAGTTCTTC. Its translation: CAWTRTSGSNEQFF. Complete variable domain (other parts from reference TRBV30 and TRBJ2-1): SQTIHQWPATLVQPVGSPLSLECTVEGTSNPNLYWYRQAAGRGLQLLFYSVGIGQISSEVPQNLSASRPQDRQFILSSKKLLLSDSGFYLCAWTRTSGSNEQFFGPGTRLTVL.

J is TRBJ2-7 and V is TRBV11-2; 8 positions agree with TRBD2. The CDR3 runs to 16 residues. Germline values: CDR1 SGHAT, CDR2 FQNNGV. V dropped 0 bases and J dropped 4; count of bases not matched to a gene: 8. CDR3 protein: CASSLDLRTGGYEQYF. The CDR3 bases are TGTGCCAGCAGCTTAGATCTCCGTACGGGAGGGTACGAGCAGTACTTC.

The chain carries TRBV23-1 and TRBJ2-3; tentatively, D is TRBD1 (5 bases). TRBV23-1 is designated an ORF whose function remains uncertain. The CDR3 spans 19 residues. V lost 3 bases, J lost 2 bases, and 24 bases lay in between. The CDR3 is CASSHATPYDRFDTDTQYF. CDR3 bases: TGCGCCAGCAGTCACGCGACCCCCTATGACAGATTTGACACAGATACGCAGTATTTT.

A single count supports this clone. This chain connects TRBV19 to TRBJ2-3, with TRBD1 identical over 8 bases. The CDR3 has 16 residues. Germline V gene data show CDR1 as LNHDA and CDR2 as SQIVND (reference sequence). J lost 6 bases, V lost 3 bases, and 11 bases had no gene match. As DNA, the CDR3 is TGTGCCAGTAGTATTTATGAGACAGGGGCCTCGGATACGCAGTATTTT. It encodes CASSIYETGASDTQYF.

This clone occurred a few times. This chain connects TRBV5-1 to TRBJ2-6, with 8 bases matching TRBD2. The CDR3 is 19 amino acids. Trimming took 0 bases from V and 0 from J; bases not matched to a gene: 8. Germline loops: CDR1 SGHRS, CDR2 YFSETQ. Here the CDR3 reads CASSLGGGTIPSGANVLTF. CDR3 bases: TGCGCCAGCAGCTTGGGCGGGGGGACAATCCCCTCTGGGGCCAACGTCCTGACTTTC.